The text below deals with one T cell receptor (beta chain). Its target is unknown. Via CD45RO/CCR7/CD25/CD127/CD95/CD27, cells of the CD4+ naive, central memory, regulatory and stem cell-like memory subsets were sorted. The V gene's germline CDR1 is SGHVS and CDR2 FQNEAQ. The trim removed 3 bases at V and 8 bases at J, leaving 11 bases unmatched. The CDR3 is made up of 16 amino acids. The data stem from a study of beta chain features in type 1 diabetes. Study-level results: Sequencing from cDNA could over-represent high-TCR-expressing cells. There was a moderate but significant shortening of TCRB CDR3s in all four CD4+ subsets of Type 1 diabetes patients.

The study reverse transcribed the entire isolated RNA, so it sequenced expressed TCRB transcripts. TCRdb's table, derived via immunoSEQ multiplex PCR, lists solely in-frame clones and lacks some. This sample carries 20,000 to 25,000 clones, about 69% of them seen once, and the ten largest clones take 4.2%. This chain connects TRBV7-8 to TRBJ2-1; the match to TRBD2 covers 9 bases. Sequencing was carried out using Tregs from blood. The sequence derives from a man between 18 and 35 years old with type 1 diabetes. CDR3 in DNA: TGTGCCAGCAGCTTTACTGGGCGGGGGGGAGGCGATGAGCAGTTCTTC. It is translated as CASSFTGRGGGDEQFF.